One and the same sample provided the 26 T cell receptor beta chains below, sequenced in a study of post-analysis software for immune sequencing data. Their recognized antigens are unknown. Study-wide results and caveats: TRBV5-6, TRBV5-1 and TRBV20-1 belonged to a set of a handful of TRBV segments that were more frequent in patients than controls.

Prepared TCR beta cDNA libraries contained unique molecular identifiers. In TCRdb, the PCR reads were re-called with MiXCR into one record per CDR3 protein. The sample shows some 800,000 distinct CDR3 sequences, under 60% of them seen only once. Material for sequencing was blood. The receptors were sampled from a girl between 5 and 17 years old with multiple sclerosis.

The rearrangement uses TRBV6-1 and TRBJ2-1, with unresolved D. Germline V gives CDR1 MNHNS, CDR2 SASEGT. CDR3 length: 16 residues. Trimming cost V 5 bases and J 0 bases, with 14 bases left between them. The CDR3 coding sequence is TGTGCCAGCAGTCTTGATCCGCCGAGCTCCTACAATGAGCAGTTCTTC. Protein sequence: CASSLDPPSSYNEQFF.

This chain links TRBV5-1 with TRBJ2-1; D unclear. The CDR3 is 15 amino acids. CDR1 is SGHRS and CDR2 is YFSETQ in the germline V gene. The germline V and J ends were trimmed by 0 bases and 2 bases, with 9 bases remaining between them. CDR3 protein: CASSLEEFAYNEQFF. The CDR3 DNA sequence: TGCGCCAGCAGCTTGGAGGAATTTGCCTACAATGAGCAGTTCTTC.

This chain connects TRBV3-1 to TRBJ2-1; a possible D gene is TRBD2 (6 bases). V was pared by 5 bases and J by 0 bases, with 17 bases between. The CDR3 is made up of 17 amino acids. Germline V gives CDR1 LGHDT, CDR2 YNNKEL (reference sequence). The CDR3 region has the DNA TGTGCCAGCAGCAGGACCCCGGGACTCCCCTCCTACAATGAGCAGTTCTTC. Translating it yields CASSRTPGLPSYNEQFF.

The rearrangement links TRBV7-3 to TRBJ2-3, with D possibly TRBD2 on 6 matching bases. This CDR3 comprises 14 residues. Germline CDR1 reads SGHTA; CDR2 reads FQGTGA. Trimming took off 2 bases at V and 5 bases at J, with 11 bases between the two ends. CDR3: CASSLSPGVDTQYF. The CDR3 coding sequence is TGTGCCAGCAGCTTATCTCCGGGAGTAGATACGCAGTATTTT.

The V gene is TRBV19, the J gene TRBJ2-3; 14 bases align to TRBD2. The CDR3 totals 17 residues. Per the germline V gene, CDR1 is LNHDA and CDR2 is SQIVND (reference sequence). The junction had 8 bases not matched to a gene; V was cut back by 3 bases and J by 6 bases. The CDR3 DNA follows: TGTGCCAGTAGTATCGAGACTAGCGGGAGGGTCACGGATACGCAGTATTTT. Its translation is CASSIETSGRVTDTQYF. Supplemented by reference TRBV19 and TRBJ2-3, the full variable domain reads DGGITQSPKYLFRKEGQNVTLSCEQNLNHDAMYWYRQDPGQGLRLIYYSQIVNDFQKGDIAEGYSVSREKKESFPLTVTSAQKNPTAFYLCASSIETSGRVTDTQYFGPGTRLTVL.

The V gene is TRBV6-2 or TRBV6-3, the J gene TRBJ1-1, with D perhaps TRBD1 (6 bases). Germline loops: CDR1 MNHEY, CDR2 SVGEGT. CDR3 length equals 13 residues. V lost 6 bases and J 6 bases, leaving 14 bases between the germline ends. The CDR3 DNA is TGTGCCAGCAGACAGGGACGCCCCGCTGAAGCTTTCTTT. As protein: CASRQGRPAEAFF.

This clonotype was observed a single time. V gene TRBV20-1 combines with J gene TRBJ2-7; possible D gene TRBD1, 6 bases. The CDR3 totals 13 residues. CDR1 and CDR2 (germline): DFQATT, SNEGSKA (reference sequence). The V gene lost 1 base and the J gene lost 3 bases, with 10 bases spanning the gap. The CDR3 sequence: CSARVLQGYEQYF. CDR3 DNA sequence: TGCAGTGCTAGAGTATTACAGGGCTACGAGCAGTACTTC.

This chain uses TRBV27 with TRBJ2-1, with TRBD2 matching over 12 bases. The CDR3 sequence is 15 residues long. Germline trimming cut 4 bases from V and 6 bases from J; bases unmatched to any gene: 4. CDR1 and CDR2 (germline): MNHEY, SMNVEV (reference sequence). CDR3 amino acids: CASSSRTSGINEQFF. The CDR3 DNA sequence: TGTGCCAGCAGTTCTCGGACTAGCGGGATCAATGAGCAGTTCTTC.

A few counts support this clonotype. The gene calls are TRBV20-1 and TRBJ1-2; maybe TRBD1 (6 bases). Per the germline V gene, CDR1 is DFQATT and CDR2 is SNEGSKA (reference sequence). V gave up 4 bases and J gave up 3 bases, with 15 bases separating them. This CDR3 has 14 amino acids. Here the CDR3 DNA reads TGCAGTGCTACGGACAGCAGCCGAGACTATGGCTACACCTTC. Its translation is CSATDSSRDYGYTF.

The rearrangement uses TRBV9 and TRBJ1-2; 7 nucleotides line up with TRBD1. Unmatched junction bases numbered 1, after V lost 0 bases and J lost 2 bases. Germline V gene data show CDR1 as SGDLS and CDR2 as YYNGEE. The CDR3 is 14 residues long. This chain's CDR3 is CASSVETGNYGYTF. CDR3 bases: TGTGCCAGCAGCGTAGAGACAGGGAACTATGGCTACACCTTC.

The chain employs TRBV20-1 and TRBJ1-1; D ambiguous. Trimming shortened V by 3 bases and J by 5 bases, and 7 bases separated the two germline ends. The CDR3 runs 11 residues. Germline CDR1 DFQATT, CDR2 SNEGSKA (reference sequence). CDR3 region: CSAREGTEAFF. The CDR3 DNA is TGCAGTGCTAGGGAGGGAACTGAAGCTTTCTTT.

About this clonotype itself: The junction departs from germline at one end; a sequencing error may be responsible. The chain employs TRBV11-2 and TRBJ1-2, with no clear D. The CDR3 length is 13 residues. CDR1 is SGHAT, CDR2 FQNNGV, per germline. CDR3 sequence (DNA): TGTGCCAGCAGCTCGGGCCGCTACTATGGCTACACCTTT. This codes for CASSSGRYYGYTF.

The chain employs TRBV6-1 and TRBJ2-1; TRBD2 is a possible D gene (6 bases). Germline loops: CDR1 MNHNS, CDR2 SASEGT. The V end lost 5 bases, the J end lost 0 bases, and 14 bases lay between the germline ends. The CDR3 runs to 16 residues. CDR3 sequence: CASSTLSGSSYNEQFF. The CDR3 DNA follows: TGTGCCAGCAGTACCCTTAGCGGAAGCTCCTACAATGAGCAGTTCTTC.

There are a few counts of this clonotype. Relative to the germline gene, one junction end is altered; a read error may explain this. The rearrangement joins TRBV7-7 to TRBJ2-1; TRBD2 aligns across 11 bases. CDR1 SSHAT and CDR2 FNYEAQ come from the germline V gene (reference sequence). The CDR3 covers 15 residues. The CDR3 region has the DNA TGTGCTAGCAGCTCCCTAGCGGGAGGAGGCAATGAGCAGTTCTTC. It is translated as CASSSLAGGGNEQFF. The full variable domain, its missing parts supplied by reference TRBV7-7 and TRBJ2-1, is GAGVSQSPRYKVTKRGQDVTLRCDPISSHATLYWYQQALGQGPEFLTYFNYEAQPDKSGLPSDRFSAERPEGSISTLTIQRTEQRDSAMYRCASSSLAGGGNEQFFGPGTRLTVL.

This chain connects TRBV27 to TRBJ1-5; D unresolved. Germline CDR1 and CDR2: MNHEY and SMNVEV (reference sequence). The germline V and J ends were trimmed by 5 bases and 4 bases, with 15 bases remaining between them. The CDR3 consists of 15 residues. CDR3 region: CASSPLLRPNQPQHF. CDR3 nucleotide sequence: TGTGCCAGCAGTCCCCTCCTACGACCGAATCAGCCCCAGCATTTT.

This clonotype was seen a few times. The V gene is TRBV27, the J gene TRBJ2-3, with D perhaps matching TRBD1 (5 bases). Germline CDR1 MNHEY, CDR2 SMNVEV (reference sequence). The CDR3 has 15 amino acids. V lost 3 bases, J lost 1 base, and 11 bases lay in between. As DNA, the CDR3 is TGTGCCAGCAGTTTGCAGACAGCGCGCACAGATACGCAGTATTTT. Translation: CASSLQTARTDTQYF.

The sample holds many counts of this clonotype. The germline gene is not matched at one end of the junction; a read error may be the cause. The genes are TRBV20-1 and TRBJ2-1, with a possible D match to TRBD1 (7 bases). The CDR3 sequence is 15 residues long. CDR1 is DFQATT, CDR2 SNEGSKA, per germline (reference sequence). The CDR3 here is CSARDRLGGYTEQFF. In nucleotides, the CDR3 is TGCAGTGCTAGAGATCGACTAGGGGGCTACACTGAGCAGTTCTTC.

This clonotype was counted only a few times. The V gene is TRBV15, the J gene TRBJ2-3; D unresolved. Germline V gives CDR1 LNHNV, CDR2 YYDKDF (reference sequence). This CDR3 has 16 amino acids. Trimming pared 4 bases from V and 2 bases from J, leaving 16 bases between. The CDR3 sequence is CATSNHPRKPTDTQYF. The CDR3, as DNA: TGTGCCACCAGCAACCACCCGCGGAAGCCCACAGATACGCAGTATTTT.

A few counts support this clonotype. The rearrangement links TRBV29-1 to TRBJ2-2, with D perhaps assigned TRBD1 or TRBD2 (5 bases each). Trimming pared 4 bases from V and 0 bases from J, leaving 6 bases between. The CDR3 is made up of 13 amino acids. CDR1 is SQVTM and CDR2 is ANQGSEA in the germline V gene. The CDR3 sequence is CSVGGSNTGELFF. In DNA, the CDR3 is TGCAGCGTTGGGGGGTCGAACACCGGGGAGCTGTTTTTT.

Here the CDR3 reads CAISTGSYEQYF. In DNA form, the CDR3 reads TGTGCCATCAGCACCGGGTCCTACGAGCAGTACTTC. The chain is built from TRBV10-3 and TRBJ2-7; no definite D call. CDR1 ENHRY and CDR2 SYGVKD come from the germline V gene. The CDR3 has 12 residues. The V gene lost 6 bases and the J gene lost 1 base, with 7 bases spanning the gap.

The V gene is TRBV4-3, the J gene TRBJ2-4, with D possibly matching TRBD1 (5 bases). CDR1 LGHNA and CDR2 YSLEER come from the germline V gene. V lost 0 bases and J lost 8, with 8 bases in between. The CDR3 is made up of 13 amino acids. The CDR3 loop is CASSQDLGHIQYF. The CDR3 nucleotides read TGCGCCAGCAGCCAAGATCTGGGGCACATTCAGTACTTC.

This sequence joins TRBV5-1 and TRBJ2-5; D may be TRBD2 (5 bases). This CDR3 has 15 residues. V was clipped by 2 bases and J by 1 base, with 12 bases between them. Germline V gene lookup returns CDR1 SGHRS and CDR2 YFSETQ. CDR3 DNA: TGCGCCAGCAGCTTTTTACTAGGGCCCCAAGAGACCCAGTACTTC. It specifies CASSFLLGPQETQYF.

This clonotype was detected ten times or more. The genes are TRBV7-9 and TRBJ1-2; no clear D. Between the trimmed V and J ends, which lost 1 base and 3 bases, there was a span of 0 bases. From germline, CDR1 is SEHNR and CDR2 FQNEAQ (reference sequence). The CDR3 consists of 11 residues. The CDR3 spells CASSLDYGYTF. CDR3 nucleotides: TGTGCCAGCAGCTTAGACTATGGCTACACCTTC.

This clonotype was detected only a few times. This chain links TRBV5-1 with TRBJ2-5; no reliable D call. Germline CDR1 and CDR2: SGHRS and YFSETQ. The germline V and J ends were trimmed by 3 bases and 5 bases, with 8 bases remaining between them. This CDR3 is 12 amino acids long. The CDR3 DNA reads TGCGCCAGCAGCTCCGATGCGGAGACCCAGTACTTC. This sequence encodes CASSSDAETQYF.

The rearrangement uses TRBV6-1 and TRBJ1-2; TRBD1 agrees at 8 bases. The J segment lost 4 bases and the V segment lost 5 bases, leaving 9 bases of the junction unmatched. Looked up from germline, CDR1 is MNHNS and CDR2 is SASEGT. The CDR3 runs to 15 residues. CDR3 sequence: CASSSFQGALYGYTF. The CDR3 nucleotides are TGTGCCAGCAGTTCCTTTCAGGGGGCCCTCTATGGCTACACCTTC.

The J gene is TRBJ2-4, the V gene TRBV12-3 or TRBV12-4; 14 nucleotides line up with TRBD2. The CDR3 covers 17 residues. V lost 6 bases to trimming and J lost 2 bases; unmatched junction nucleotides: 6. The CDR3 reads CASSVRLAGGPKNIQYF. The CDR3 DNA is TGTGCCAGCAGCGTTCGACTAGCGGGAGGGCCCAAAAACATTCAGTACTTC.